This TCR beta chain was captured by sequencing in a study of cytomegalovirus exposure and HLA in healthy donors. PCR involved 60 Vbeta and 13 Jbeta primers. Profiling relied on immunoSEQ multiplex PCR, and the TCRdb table lists in-frame clones only, not all of them. The table includes about 110,000 clones, 75% to 90% detected once. Sequenced sample: PBMCs. The TCR originated in a man between 25 and 39 years old in good health and CMV-seropositive.

The DNA of the CDR3 is TGTGCCAGTAGTCAAGGACTAGCGGGGCCGGGTACGCAGTATTTT. Protein product: CASSQGLAGPGTQYF. The chain joins TRBV19 to TRBJ2-3; 12 bases map to TRBD2. V was clipped by 5 bases and J by 8 bases; unmatched bases: 8. The CDR3 runs to 15 residues. Germline lookup yields CDR1 LNHDA and CDR2 SQIVND (reference sequence).